Included here is one TCR beta chain sequence, with context. What antigen it recognizes has not been identified. No qualities accompany the bases; no much larger clone lies one base away. The cohort comprised more than 550 healthy bone marrow donors. At the time of sampling, all cohort members were nominally healthy, though unrecorded immune exposures were likely present. The donor tested CMV seronegative and was one of the 352 seronegative cohort members. Every donor gave a peripheral blood sample, and the peripheral blood mononuclear cells from that sample were used for TCR beta sequencing. The Qiagen DNeasy Blood Extraction Kit was used to extract genomic DNA from the blood cell samples. The data were obtained in a study of cytomegalovirus exposure and HLA in healthy donors (dated by TCRdb to 2015 to 2018). About the full investigation: According to an earlier analysis of several hundred of the donors, about 179 million T cells yielded roughly 100 million unique TCR beta sequences and about 280 Gb of sequence data. A later analysis re-analyzed previously published TCR beta repertoires from 500 to 700 donors and added high-resolution HLA genotyping to study TCR occurrence patterns. Of the approximately 370 genotyped donors, less than 85% were placed in the genetic ancestry cluster associated with self-reported Caucasian donors. Because of strong linkage in the cohort, roughly five DR-DQ haplotypes were treated as single units for association and clustering. The study combined high-throughput TCR immunosequencing, statistical association of individual TCRs with disease status, and machine learning to predict cytomegalovirus infection status. A later genetic analysis took genome-wide SNP genotypes for about 65% of the 666 donors and used that subset as a discovery cohort. Class I and class II HLA loci were covered by the typing at four-digit resolution. Alongside the repertoire data, information on donor age, sex, ethnicity and CMV serostatus was compiled. The T cell repertoires of some 700 subjects were profiled by immunosequencing and related to cytomegalovirus serostatus. About 280 gigabases of sequencing data and roughly 90 million unique TCR sequences were included in an early release covering around 600 HLA-typed donors. Among some 410 genotyped donors of the cohort, an average of around 240,000 unique TCR beta nucleotide sequences were sequenced per donor, around a sixth of them non-productive. An earlier analysis of approximately 640 of the donors applied high-throughput TCR beta sequencing to assess whether each TCR beta V gene segment acted as functional or pseudogenic. The study aimed to test whether cataloging public T cell receptors could reveal signatures of past pathogen exposure. Rather than drawing on any new phenotypic data, the later analysis identified candidate immune exposures from TCR beta sequences and the way those sequences occurred across donors. Every repertoire in the discovery cohort had been generated on one and the same sequencing platform. A separate validation cohort of 100 to 150 different subjects was used in addition to the approximately 640-subject first cohort. Typing coverage differed by locus: A, B, C, DRB1 and DQB1 were typed in roughly 629-630 donors, DQA1 in 500 to 550, DPA1 in around 580, and DPB1 in roughly 450.

Overall study results and their limits: Compared with equally common non-associated chains, HLA-associated TCR beta chains in a later analysis were more clonally expanded and had lower generation probabilities. Presence/absence analyses assumed roughly uniform sequencing depth across donors, an assumption that may not hold. An earlier analysis of approximately 570 of the donors showed that most TCR beta V segments appeared in productive rearrangements either about 90% or about 30% of the time, which broadly matched IMGT annotations. The study gave a list of 150 to 200 TCR beta chains associated with cytomegalovirus. In vitro tests confirmed that a few of the cytomegalovirus-associated TCR beta chains recognize cytomegalovirus antigens. Over 15 rarely observed V segments, including chromosome 9 orphons, were excluded from the earlier analysis of several hundred of the donors because counts were too low. A further reported finding was that TCR beta sequences accurately predicted the HLA-A and HLA-B alleles for most subjects in the first cohort. Assigning TCR associations to individual alleles was difficult when HLA alleles, especially DR and DQ, strongly co-occurred. Across donors, most TCR sequences were observed very rarely, whereas some public TCRs were present in many individuals. Linkage disequilibrium might explain the correlated functional status among segregating V segments, but an unknown experimental factor could not be ruled out. The cohort was sequenced for TCR beta chains only, and without alpha or paired-chain data the features that could be detected were limited. CMV serostatus was the only immune exposure information available for the cohort. Because HLA typing was missing for some donors at each locus, association tests included only the typed subset. In both the original and validation cohorts, the classifier was reported to diagnose cytomegalovirus status with high specificity and sensitivity. In a later genetic analysis, a missense DCLRE1C variant was associated with V-gene and J-gene trimming of TCR beta chains, and the association was replicated in an independent cohort. According to a later analysis, TCR association rates differed among HLA loci, with DRB1 alleles showing the most associated TCRs and HLA-C alleles showing the fewest. Most CMV-associated TCR beta chains appeared to be HLA-restricted in a later analysis, and the HLA associations seemed to be driven largely by CMV exposure. A group of highly shared sequence variants was considered likely to be a technical artifact of the sequencing pipeline. The authors suggested that the approach could potentially be extended to other disease states and immunological phenotypes. In a later genetic analysis, fewer N-insertions in productive TCRs were reported among donors in an Asian-associated ancestry cluster than the roughly 700-donor mean. Specific HLA alleles were associated with over 15,000 TCR beta sequences at a false discovery rate of 0.05 in a later analysis. Because the 87-base-pair reads could not distinguish some IMGT-functional V segments, including TRBV6-2 and TRBV6-3, those segments were excluded. According to a later analysis, parvovirus B19, influenza, CMV and Epstein-Barr virus appeared linked to several top co-occurrence clusters.

The library came from the immunoSEQ multiplex PCR assay. For the multiplex PCR, a mixture combining 60 forward primers for TCR Vbeta segments and 13 reverse primers for TCR Jbeta segments was used. Amplification of the CDR3 region of rearranged TCR beta genes was performed with a multiplex PCR assay on genomic DNA. Amplified TCR beta libraries were sequenced as 87-base-pair reads on the Illumina HiSeq System. The authors' pipeline ran thus. A later analysis tallied around 80 million unique TCR beta chains across the 666 repertoires, and 10 million to 11 million of those chains were shared by two or more donors. Raw reads were error-corrected and collapsed into unique sequences by a nearest-neighbor algorithm in which closely related sequences were merged to remove PCR and sequencing errors. Alignment of CDR3 sequences to IMGT reference sequences was used to assign V, D and J gene segments. For a sequence to be retained, a match of at least six nucleotides was required to both a V gene segment and a J gene segment. A rearrangement counted as productive if the CDR3 had no stop codons and remained in frame with V and J, and every other rearrangement counted as non-productive. Following IMGT convention, CDR3 was defined as the stretch from the second conserved V-encoded cysteine up to the conserved J-encoded phenylalanine. The earlier analysis of 587 of the donors excluded sequences that lacked an unambiguous match to a single V gene segment. An earlier analysis of 587 of the donors classified V segments as functional when productive rearrangements were above 56.7% and as segregating when the standard deviation between donors was above 5%. A statistical classification framework was built to diagnose cytomegalovirus status from the catalog of TCR beta chain sequences. In a later analysis, TCR nucleotide sequences were compared against IMGT/GENE-DB human TR gene sequences so that V and J genes could be assigned. A later analysis assigned CDR3 sequences and most-parsimonious VDJ recombination scenarios with the TCRdist pipeline. In a later analysis, each TCR beta chain was defined by its CDR3 amino acid sequence together with its V-gene family, and reads lacking a unique V-gene family were excluded. A later analysis removed nearly 600 highly shared, low-generation-probability nucleotide sequences to deal with suspected cross-contamination and a sequencing artifact. A later analysis calculated a clonal expansion index for each public chain from normalized within-repertoire ranks of inferred template counts. A later analysis computed generation probabilities with a VDJ recombination model fitted to out-of-frame rearrangements, and checked the results against IGoR. In a later analysis, hypergeometric tests were used to score TCR-TCR, TCR-HLA and TCR-CMV co-occurrence, with a repertoire-size bias correction applied to TCR pairs. False discovery rates were estimated in a later analysis by permuting HLA or CMV assignments 20 times. In a later analysis, co-occurring TCRs were grouped with DBSCAN, and TCRdist sequence similarity was added when clustering was performed within HLA-allele-positive subsets. Repertoires with fewer than 30,000 or more than 120,000 public chains, plus five repertoires with anomalous nucleotide sharing, were excluded from co-occurrence clustering. The source is immuneACCESS, and TCRdb retained only in-frame sequences with V and J called. Part of the clones is not carried over; for the studies checked, unresolved V genes explain less than half of this, and the remainder is unexplained. For V, J and clone size, that table is used; D and trimming come from the DNA. This sample comprises about 110,000 clones, around 71% of them detected only once. About 0.8% of the sample is taken by the ten largest.

From a lookup of the germline V gene, CDR1 and CDR2 are MGHRA and YSYEKL. V sheds 4 bases and J sheds 5 bases, leaving 14 bases between their ends. From the cysteine up to the phenylalanine, the CDR3 has a length of 15 residues. Just CDR3 DNA is preserved here, 45 bases in frame from base 1. The chain is assembled from TRBV4-1 and TRBJ1-4, with a tentative D gene TRBD1 over 5 matching bases. Material for sequencing was PBMCs. This sequence was found in a boy aged 5-17 years in good health and CMV-seronegative. CDR3 sequence: CASSLTGVTNEKLFF. The sequenced DNA: TGCGCCAGCAGCCTTACAGGCGTAACCAATGAAAAACTGTTTTTT.